The 21 T cell receptor beta chains reported below all come from one sample, sequenced in a study of blood T cells in healthy people across ages. A second PCR, run for roughly 7 to 11 cycles, used a sample-barcoded 5' primer plus a J-beta primer mix. TCRdb ran MiXCR on the 5' RACE reads and lists one entry per CDR3 protein. The table records around 940,000 distinct CDR3 sequences, around 54% of them present only once. Sequenced: blood. Receptor source: a woman aged 60-75 years in good health.

This clonotype was seen a few times. The chain employs TRBV5-1 and TRBJ2-7; a weak D match, TRBD1 (6 bases). Trimming removed 8 bases at V and 3 bases at J, with 15 bases between. The CDR3 loop spans 13 amino acids. The germline CDR1 and CDR2 sequences are SGHRS and YFSETQ. The CDR3 DNA is TGCGCCAGGCCGGGACATATGAACTACGAGCAGTACTTC. Protein: CARPGHMNYEQYF.

This clonotype was seen more than once but under ten times. This rearrangement joins TRBV4-2 to TRBJ1-5; the D is unclear. CDR1 and CDR2 from the germline V gene are LGHNA and YNFKEQ. CDR3 length: 12 amino acids. V lost 3 bases and J lost 8, with 8 bases in between. The CDR3 sequence: CASSHSGEPQHF. In DNA form, the CDR3 reads TGTGCCAGCAGCCACAGCGGTGAGCCCCAGCATTTT.

The rearrangement joins TRBV18 to TRBJ2-3, with 7 bases lining up with TRBD2. The CDR3 contains 15 residues. After removal of 3 bases from V and 1 base from J, the junction contained 4 bases not matched to a gene. From germline, CDR1 is KGHSH and CDR2 LQKENI. CDR3 nucleotide sequence: TGTGCCAGCTCACCCACGGCGGGAGGCACAGATACGCAGTATTTT. It encodes CASSPTAGGTDTQYF.

Only a few counts were recorded for this clonotype. The rearrangement links TRBV6-2 or TRBV6-3 to TRBJ2-1; tentatively, D is TRBD1 (6 bases). The CDR3 sequence is 11 residues long. Trimming took off 8 bases at V and 9 bases at J, with 11 bases between the two ends. Germline V gives CDR1 MNHEY, CDR2 SVGEGT. The CDR3 here is CASSRGSEQFF. In DNA form, the CDR3 reads TGTGCCAGCTCAAGGGGGAGTGAGCAGTTCTTC.

The CDR3 DNA follows: TGTGCCAGCTCACCACGGGGCCAGGTCGTATACGAGCAGTACTTC. Its translation: CASSPRGQVVYEQYF. This chain links TRBV18 with TRBJ2-7; TRBD1 is a possible D gene (5 bases). The CDR3 extends over 15 amino acids. Trimming left V 1 base short and J 4 bases short, with 14 bases between. Germline V CDR1 and CDR2: KGHSH, LQKENI.

This chain joins TRBV7-2 and TRBJ1-4, with TRBD1 matching over 7 bases. Trimming removed 7 bases from V and 8 bases from J; junction bases left unmatched: 7. The CDR3 is 13 amino acids. From germline, CDR1 is SGHTA and CDR2 FQGNSA. CDR3 bases: TGTGCCAGCACCACACAGGGGTCCGAAAAACTGTTTTTT. Its translation is CASTTQGSEKLFF.

This chain joins TRBV7-2 and TRBJ2-7, with D perhaps matching TRBD1 (6 bases). The CDR3 covers 18 residues. Germline CDR1 is SGHTA and CDR2 is FQGNSA. The germline V and J ends were trimmed by 1 base and 4 bases, with 23 bases remaining between them. The CDR3 is CASSLVPGQGRGLYEQYF. For the CDR3, the DNA is TGTGCCAGCAGCTTAGTCCCGGGTCAGGGCAGGGGCCTGTACGAGCAGTACTTC.

The chain joins TRBV28 to TRBJ2-1; D gene ambiguous. The CDR3 is made up of 14 amino acids. With 3 bases removed from V and 4 bases from J, the gap between germline ends came to 10 bases. Germline CDR1 is MDHEN and CDR2 is SYDVKM. The CDR3 DNA is TGTGCCAGCAGTTTGATGGGAAAGTACAATGAGCAGTTCTTC. It is translated as CASSLMGKYNEQFF.

This clonotype was seen a handful of times. The genes are TRBV14 and TRBJ2-3; no reliable D call. Trimming took 7 bases from V and 5 from J, leaving 13 bases between them. The CDR3 sequence is 13 residues long. Germline V CDR1 and CDR2: SGHDN, FVKESK. Here the CDR3 DNA reads TGTGCCAGCAACCTTGGGATCGTAGATACGCAGTATTTT. Translated: CASNLGIVDTQYF.

The chain carries TRBV28 and TRBJ2-5, with D tentatively TRBD1 or TRBD2 (5 bases each). The J call is in doubt because the DNA end fits TRBJ2-7 better. This CDR3 spans 15 amino acids. Germline V gene sequence: CDR1 MDHEN, CDR2 SYDVKM. DNA for the CDR3: TGTGCCAGCAGCCTCTATCAAATCTGGGGGAACGAGCAGTACTTC. Its protein is CASSLYQIWGNEQYF.

This clonotype was seen a handful of times. This chain joins TRBV5-1 and TRBJ1-1; tentatively, D is TRBD1 (5 bases). Trimming took 2 bases from V and 6 from J, leaving 11 bases between them. Germline lookup yields CDR1 SGHRS and CDR2 YFSETQ. The CDR3 spans 13 residues. As DNA, the CDR3 is TGCGCCAGCAGCTTACATCAGGGCTCTGAAGCTTTCTTT. The encoded protein is CASSLHQGSEAFF. The whole variable domain, remainder taken from reference TRBV5-1 and TRBJ1-1, is KAGVTQTPRYLIKTRGQQVTLSCSPISGHRSVSWYQQTPGQGLQFLFEYFSETQRNKGNFPGRFSGRQFSNSRSEMNVSTLELGDSALYLCASSLHQGSEAFFGQGTRLTVV.

This chain uses TRBV24-1 with TRBJ2-7; weak D call: TRBD2 (5 bases). CDR1 KGHDR and CDR2 SFDVKD come from the germline V gene. This CDR3 contains 15 residues. V gave up 5 bases and J gave up 1 base, with 14 bases separating them. CDR3 sequence: CATSAHNRGSYEQYF. CDR3 DNA sequence: TGTGCCACCAGTGCCCACAACCGGGGATCCTACGAGCAGTACTTC.

The chain recombines TRBV15 with TRBJ2-7; the D gene is possibly TRBD1 (6 bases). This CDR3 is built from 13 residues. The V gene lost 2 bases and the J gene lost 4 bases, with 9 bases spanning the gap. Germline V gene sequence: CDR1 LNHNV, CDR2 YYDKDF (reference sequence). CDR3 nucleotides: TGTGCCACCAGCAGACAACAGGGTTACGAGCAGTACTTC. It yields the protein CATSRQQGYEQYF. The whole variable domain, remainder taken from reference TRBV15 and TRBJ2-7, is DAMVIQNPRYQVTQFGKPVTLSCSQTLNHNVMYWYQQKSSQAPKLLFHYYDKDFNNEADTPDNFQSRRPNTSFCFLDIRSPGLGDTAMYLCATSRQQGYEQYFGPGTRLTVT.

This chain joins TRBV7-2 and TRBJ2-1; 9 bases align to TRBD1. J gave up 11 bases and V 3 bases, and 8 bases lay outside the gene matches. Germline CDR1 reads SGHTA; CDR2 reads FQGNSA. This CDR3 is built from 14 residues. The chain's CDR3 is CASSFGTGQSKQFF. CDR3 bases: TGTGCCAGCAGCTTCGGGACAGGGCAGAGTAAGCAGTTCTTC.

A remark on this clonotype: The junction departs from the called germline gene at one end, perhaps through a read error. V is TRBV5-1 and J is TRBJ2-1; no definite D call. This CDR3 has 15 residues. CDR1 is SGHRS and CDR2 is YFSETQ in the germline V gene. CDR3 bases: TGCGCCAGCAGCACGGACCTACCTTCCTACAATGGGCAGTTCTTC. It yields the protein CASSTDLPSYNGQFF.

The CDR3 DNA sequence: TGTGCCAGCAGTGAATCACCAAGGAGCTCCTACGAGCAGTACTTC. It encodes CASSESPRSSYEQYF. The chain links TRBV2 to TRBJ2-5; D unresolved. TRBJ2-7 explains the end of the DNA better; the J call may be wrong. The CDR3 length is 15 residues. From germline, CDR1 is SNHLY and CDR2 FYNNEI.

This clonotype was seen more than once but under ten times. The V and J genes are TRBV7-9 and TRBJ2-6; D is unresolved. Trimming pared 4 bases from V and 0 bases from J, leaving 13 bases between. This CDR3 comprises 17 residues. Germline CDR1 is SEHNR and CDR2 is FQNEAQ (reference sequence). The CDR3 DNA is TGTGCCAGCAGCTCAAAGGGCAGAAGCTCTGGGGCCAACGTCCTGACTTTC. As protein: CASSSKGRSSGANVLTF.

V and J are TRBV4-1 and TRBJ2-1, with TRBD2 matching 8 bases. The J call may be faulty, since TRBJ2-7 better matches the DNA end. Germline V gene data show CDR1 as MGHRA and CDR2 as YSYEKL. The CDR3 spans 16 residues. CDR3 DNA sequence: TGCGCCAGCAGCCAAGAAAGTCAGCGGGAGCCGGGCGAGCAGTACTTC. The encoded protein is CASSQESQREPGEQYF.

This sequence joins TRBV6-1 and TRBJ1-1; 10 nucleotides agree with TRBD1. Unmatched junction bases numbered 3, after V lost 2 bases and J lost 3 bases. Germline-derived CDR1 and CDR2 are MNHNS and SASEGT. This CDR3 is built from 15 residues. The CDR3 sequence: CASSERTGGHTEAFF. The DNA for the CDR3 is TGTGCCAGCAGTGAACGGACAGGGGGACACACTGAAGCTTTCTTT.

The J gene is TRBJ2-7, the V gene TRBV10-2; 9 positions match TRBD2. The V segment lost 5 bases and the J segment 0 bases; nucleotides outside the gene matches: 5. The CDR3 totals 15 residues. Germline V CDR1 and CDR2: WSHSY, SAAADI. Written as DNA, the CDR3 is TGCGCCAGCAGTACCCTAGCGGGATCCTCCTACGAGCAGTACTTC. This codes for CASSTLAGSSYEQYF.

The chain uses TRBV20-1 and TRBJ2-4; D is undetermined. The CDR3 runs 17 residues. Germline V gene data show CDR1 as DFQATT and CDR2 as SNEGSKA (reference sequence). Trimming took off 3 bases at V and 0 bases at J, with 18 bases between the two ends. The CDR3 sequence: CSASPPSTALAKNIQYF. DNA for the CDR3: TGCAGTGCTAGTCCCCCAAGCACTGCGCTAGCCAAAAACATTCAGTACTTC.